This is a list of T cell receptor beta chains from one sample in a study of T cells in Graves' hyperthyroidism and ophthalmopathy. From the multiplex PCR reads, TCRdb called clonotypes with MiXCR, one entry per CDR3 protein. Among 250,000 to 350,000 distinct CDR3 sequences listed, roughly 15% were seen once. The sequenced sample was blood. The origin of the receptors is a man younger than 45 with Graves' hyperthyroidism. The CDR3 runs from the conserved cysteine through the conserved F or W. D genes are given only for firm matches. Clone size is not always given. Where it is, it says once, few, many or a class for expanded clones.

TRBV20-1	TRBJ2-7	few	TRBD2	CSAPTIAGGSYEQYF	TGCAGTGCTCCCACAATAGCGGGAGGCTCCTACGAGCAGTACTTC
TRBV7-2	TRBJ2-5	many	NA	CASSSGYYQETQYF	TGTGCCAGCAGCTCCGGGTACTACCAAGAGACCCAGTACTTC
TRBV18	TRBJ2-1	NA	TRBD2	CTSSPGSGSVYEQFF	TGTACCAGCTCACCAGGTAGCGGGAGTGTCTATGAGCAGTTCTTC
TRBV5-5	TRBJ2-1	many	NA	CASSLRLAFDGQFF	TGTGCCAGCAGCTTGCGCCTCGCGTTCGACGGGCAGTTCTTC
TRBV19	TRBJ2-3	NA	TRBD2	CASKISGGRTDTQYF	TGTGCCAGTAAGATCAGCGGGGGACGCACAGATACGCAGTATTTT
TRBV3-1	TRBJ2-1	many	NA	CASSRPLSEQFF	TGTGCCAGCAGCCGTCCGCTTAGTGAGCAGTTCTTC
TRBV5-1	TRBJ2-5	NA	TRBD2	CASSRGGYQETQYF	TGCGCCAGCAGCCGGGGGGGGTACCAAGAGACCCAGTACTTC
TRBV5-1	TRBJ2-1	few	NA	CASSLVGPGSGGNEQFF	TGCGCCAGCAGCTTGGTTGGTCCCGGGAGCGGAGGCAATGAGCAGTTCTTC
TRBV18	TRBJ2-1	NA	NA	CASRSEVRLSSYNEQFF	TGTGCCAGCCGATCGGAGGTTCGGCTGTCCTCCTACAATGAGCAGTTCTTC
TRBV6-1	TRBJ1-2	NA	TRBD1	CASSPHGTGAGYGYTF	TGTGCCAGCAGTCCGCACGGGACAGGGGCGGGCTATGGCTACACCTTC
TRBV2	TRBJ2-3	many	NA	CAHTGQLGDTQYF	TGTGCCCATACGGGGCAGCTGGGAGATACGCAGTATTTT
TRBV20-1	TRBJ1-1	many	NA	CSARERGYTEAFF	TGCAGTGCTAGGGAGAGGGGTTACACTGAAGCTTTCTTT
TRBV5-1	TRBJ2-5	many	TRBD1	CASSSRTGGGETQYF	TGCGCCAGCAGCTCAAGGACAGGGGGTGGAGAGACCCAGTACTTC
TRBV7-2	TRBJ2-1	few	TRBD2	CASSLVGGRLYNEQFF	TGTGCCAGCAGCTTAGTTGGCGGGAGATTGTACAATGAGCAGTTCTTC
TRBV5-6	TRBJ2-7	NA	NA	CASTYGGRGEQYF	TGTGCCAGCACCTATGGTGGTCGGGGTGAGCAGTACTTC
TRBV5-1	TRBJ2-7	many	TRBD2	CASSLRQLAGGAYEQYF	TGCGCCAGCAGCCTACGGCAACTAGCGGGAGGGGCCTACGAGCAGTACTTC
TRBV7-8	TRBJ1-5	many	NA	CASSLEEGSPQHF	TGTGCCAGCAGCTTGGAGGAGGGTTCGCCCCAGCATTTT
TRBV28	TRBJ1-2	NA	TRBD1	CASIGGAAVYGYTF	TGTGCCAGCATAGGGGGCGCGGCGGTCTATGGCTACACCTTC
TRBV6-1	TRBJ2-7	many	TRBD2	CASSYGGGTYEQYF	TGTGCCAGCAGTTACGGCGGGGGAACCTACGAGCAGTACTTC
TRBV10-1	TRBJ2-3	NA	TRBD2	CASSDGRELGTDTQYF	TGCGCCAGCAGTGACGGGCGGGAGCTTGGCACAGATACGCAGTATTTT
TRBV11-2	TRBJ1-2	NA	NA	CASSPRRLSPNGYGYTF	TGTGCCAGCAGCCCCCGTCGACTTTCTCCTAACGGCTATGGCTACACCTTC
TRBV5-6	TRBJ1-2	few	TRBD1	CASSLLGQADYGYTF	TGTGCCAGCAGCTTGCTTGGACAGGCTGACTATGGCTACACCTTC
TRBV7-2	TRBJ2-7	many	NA	CASRRDSAYEQYF	TGTGCCAGCCGGCGGGACAGTGCCTACGAGCAGTACTTC
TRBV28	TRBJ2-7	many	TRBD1	CASSLNRGSYEQYF	TGTGCCAGCAGTTTAAACAGGGGATCCTACGAGCAGTACTTC
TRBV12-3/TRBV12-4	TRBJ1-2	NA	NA	CASSPNPAYGYTF	TGTGCCAGCAGCCCGAACCCCGCCTATGGCTACACCTTC
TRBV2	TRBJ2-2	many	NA	CASSEARLSNTGELFF	TGTGCCAGCAGTGAAGCGAGGCTATCGAACACCGGGGAGCTGTTTTTT
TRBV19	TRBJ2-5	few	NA	CASSMGGGQETQYF	TGTGCCAGTAGTATGGGGGGCGGACAAGAGACCCAGTACTTC
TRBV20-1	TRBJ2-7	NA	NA	CSASDGVKEQYF	TGCAGTGCTAGCGACGGGGTCAAGGAGCAGTACTTC
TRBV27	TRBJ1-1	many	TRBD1	CASSGSAQGLAEAFF	TGTGCCAGCAGTGGCTCGGCACAGGGGCTCGCTGAAGCTTTCTTT
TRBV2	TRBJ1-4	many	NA	CASSYSALEEKLFF	TGTGCCAGCAGTTACTCGGCCCTGGAGGAAAAACTGTTTTTT
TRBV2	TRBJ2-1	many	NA	CASREAGDNEQFF	TGTGCCAGCAGGGAGGCAGGGGACAATGAGCAGTTCTTC
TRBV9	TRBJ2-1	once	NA	CASSPTSPAYNEQFF	TGTGCCAGCAGCCCAACTAGCCCCGCTTACAATGAGCAGTTCTTC
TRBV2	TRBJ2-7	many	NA	CASKVHEQYF	TGTGCCAGCAAGGTACACGAGCAGTACTTC
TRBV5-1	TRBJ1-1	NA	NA	CASSLEPQYGTEAFF	TGCGCCAGCAGCTTGGAACCTCAGTACGGCACTGAAGCTTTCTTT
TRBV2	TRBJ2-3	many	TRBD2	CASSATSGREDTQYF	TGTGCCAGCAGCGCGACTAGCGGGAGAGAGGATACGCAGTATTTT
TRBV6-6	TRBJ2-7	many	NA	CASSYSRAAGEQYF	TGTGCCAGCAGTTACTCACGGGCCGCGGGGGAGCAGTACTTC
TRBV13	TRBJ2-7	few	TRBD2	CASSLLLAGGLYYEQYF	TGTGCCAGCAGCTTACTATTAGCGGGAGGACTATACTACGAGCAGTACTTC
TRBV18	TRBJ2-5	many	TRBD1	CASSPGTGGRETQYF	TGTGCCAGCTCACCAGGGACAGGGGGAAGAGAGACCCAGTACTTC
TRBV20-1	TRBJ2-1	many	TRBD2	CSARESLAGVNEQFF	TGCAGTGCTAGAGAATCACTAGCGGGAGTCAATGAGCAGTTCTTC
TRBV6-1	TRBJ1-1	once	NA	CASSPRGGTTEAFF	TGTGCCAGCAGCCCCCGAGGGGGGACCACTGAAGCTTTCTTT
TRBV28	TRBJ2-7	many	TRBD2	CASSFDGGSYEQYF	TGTGCCAGCAGTTTCGACGGGGGGTCCTACGAGCAGTACTTC
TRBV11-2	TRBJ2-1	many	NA	CASSSTAGLGNEQFF	TGTGCCAGCAGCTCCACGGCGGGGTTGGGTAATGAGCAGTTCTTC
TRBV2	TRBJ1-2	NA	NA	CASSRPGTNYGYTF	TGTGCCAGCAGCAGGCCGGGGACAAACTATGGCTACACCTTC
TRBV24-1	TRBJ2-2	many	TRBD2	CATSDLRTSGSSGELFF	TGTGCCACCAGTGATTTGCGGACTAGCGGGAGTTCCGGGGAGCTGTTTTTT
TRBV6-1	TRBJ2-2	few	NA	CASRPGNTGELFF	TGTGCCAGCCGACCAGGGAACACCGGGGAGCTGTTTTTT
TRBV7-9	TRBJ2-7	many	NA	CASSYPTIGVRTYEQYF	TGTGCCAGCAGCTACCCAACCATAGGGGTCAGAACCTACGAGCAGTACTTC
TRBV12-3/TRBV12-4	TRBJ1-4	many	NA	CASSLSVSAVEKLFF	TGTGCCAGCAGTTTATCGGTCTCCGCGGTCGAAAAACTGTTTTTT